This T cell receptor (beta chain) came from a study of T cell responses to AZD1222 COVID-19 vaccine. Study context: Second-dose intervals near 4 or 12 weeks were combined. Study-wide results and caveats: Within unmutated variant regions lay the reported targets of nearly half of spike-specific TCRs. Only after the peak T cell response were repertoires sampled. Among those given AZD1222, only six were seropositive at baseline.

On this clone itself: Its target is unknown.

Trimming removed 3 bases at V and 7 bases at J, with 15 bases between. CDR3 size: 15 residues. Germline assignment: CDR1 SGHAT and CDR2 FQDESV (reference sequence). TCRdb's copy holds only in-frame clones and misses some; the assay was immunoSEQ multiplex PCR. This table holds more than 110,000 clones, roughly 90% found once. Sequencing was performed on peripheral blood, taken on day 0 of AZD1222 vaccination. The chain recombines TRBV11-1 with TRBJ2-2; maybe TRBD2 (5 bases). The receptor's source is an adult in good health. DNA of the CDR3: TGTGCCAGCAGCTTTCTAGGATTCGGGATCGGGGAGCTGTTTTTT. This encodes CASSFLGFGIGELFF.